These 18 T cell receptor beta chains were sequenced from one sample in a study of T-cell reconstitution after alpha-beta-depleted transplantation in children. Using unique molecular identifiers, the investigators prepared the TCRbeta library. Each CDR3 protein is one row after TCRdb ran MiXCR on the PCR reads. Of about 360,000 distinct CDR3 sequences in the sample, 13% were seen once. Material: PBMCs, obtained from the stem cell graft. These receptors were taken from a human donor who donated a stem cell graft to a child with Fanconi anemia.

The chain joins TRBV28 to TRBJ2-5; D is unclear. Germline V gene data show CDR1 as MDHEN and CDR2 as SYDVKM. This CDR3 is built from 13 residues. V shed 7 bases and J shed 5 bases, with 14 bases lying between them. CDR3 amino acids: CASIPDGRETQYF. The CDR3 DNA sequence: TGTGCCAGCATTCCTGACGGAAGGGAGACCCAGTACTTC.

The J gene is TRBJ1-2, the V gene TRBV28; D gene unclear. From germline, CDR1 is MDHEN and CDR2 SYDVKM. V gave up 2 bases and J gave up 4 bases, with 11 bases separating them. The CDR3 spans 14 residues. The chain's CDR3 is CASSLIPRGYGYTF. DNA for the CDR3: TGTGCCAGCAGTTTAATCCCCCGCGGCTATGGCTACACCTTC.

This clonotype showed up just a few times. The chain recombines TRBV5-1 with TRBJ2-1; D is undetermined. V was shortened by 0 bases and J by 7 bases, with 14 bases between the two germline ends. This CDR3 has 15 residues. Looked up from germline, CDR1 is SGHRS and CDR2 is YFSETQ. For the CDR3, the DNA is TGCGCCAGCAGCTTGGGGACGGTGGATGGTAATGAGCAGTTCTTC. Translating it yields CASSLGTVDGNEQFF.

In this sample, this clonotype turned up many times. V is TRBV5-1 and J is TRBJ2-1, with 8 nucleotides matching TRBD1. CDR3 size: 16 residues. V shed 0 bases and J 2 bases; nucleotides not matched to a gene: 4. CDR1 and CDR2 from the germline V gene are SGHRS and YFSETQ. The CDR3 DNA reads as TGCGCCAGCAGCTTGGCCTCGGACAGGGCCTACAATGAGCAGTTCTTC. It translates to CASSLASDRAYNEQFF.

CDR3 loop: CAWSVSSTDTQYF. CDR3 bases: TGTGCCTGGAGTGTCTCTAGCACAGATACGCAGTATTTT. The J gene is TRBJ2-3, the V gene TRBV30, with D unresolved. The CDR3 sequence is 13 residues long. V was clipped by 0 bases and J by 0 bases, with 4 bases between them. Germline values: CDR1 GTSNPN, CDR2 SVGIG (reference sequence).

This clonotype has just a few counts. This chain joins TRBV29-1 and TRBJ1-4, with TRBD1 identical over 7 bases. V was clipped by 6 bases and J by 7 bases; unmatched bases: 5. Germline V gene sequence: CDR1 SQVTM, CDR2 ANQGSEA. CDR3 size: 12 residues. This CDR3 reads CSVRTGPEKLFF. The CDR3 bases are TGCAGCGTACGGACAGGACCTGAAAAACTGTTTTTT.

The CDR3 here is CASSAWVYGYTF. The CDR3, as DNA: TGTGCCAGCAGCGCCTGGGTCTATGGCTACACCTTC. This chain links TRBV11-2 with TRBJ1-2, with unresolved D. V shed 5 bases and J shed 4 bases, with 8 bases lying between them. Germline V lookup: CDR1 SGHAT, CDR2 FQNNGV. This CDR3 is built from 12 residues.

In this sample, this clonotype turned up many times. The rearrangement uses TRBV18 and TRBJ2-1, with D perhaps given as TRBD1 or TRBD2 (5 bases each). This CDR3 is built from 13 residues. V lost 6 bases to trimming and J lost 10 bases, with 16 bases between them. The V gene's germline CDR1 is KGHSH and CDR2 LQKENI. DNA for the CDR3: TGTGCCAGCTCCCCCGGGGCCTCTGGGGAGCAGTTCTTC. Translated, it gives CASSPGASGEQFF.

The V and J genes are TRBV4-1 and TRBJ2-4; D is perhaps TRBD1 (6 bases). V gave up 2 bases and J gave up 0 bases, with 14 bases separating them. This CDR3 has 17 residues. Germline V gives CDR1 MGHRA, CDR2 YSYEKL. CDR3 coding DNA: TGCGCCAGCAGCCAACCCTTGACAGGACTAGCCAAAAACATTCAGTACTTC. This codes for CASSQPLTGLAKNIQYF.

The table lists this clonotype with many counts. This chain links TRBV5-1 with TRBJ2-3; TRBD1 matches at 7 bases. The CDR3 runs 14 residues. J lost 6 bases, V lost 0 bases, and 4 bases had no gene match. Looked up from germline, CDR1 is SGHRS and CDR2 is YFSETQ. Written as DNA, the CDR3 is TGCGCCAGCAGCTTGGGGACAGGTCCCGATACGCAGTATTTT. Translation: CASSLGTGPDTQYF.

This clonotype has more than one count but fewer than ten. V is TRBV11-1 and J is TRBJ2-2, with TRBD1 identical over 8 bases. Germline lookup yields CDR1 SGHAT and CDR2 FQDESV (reference sequence). V lost 5 bases to trimming and J lost 0 bases; unmatched junction nucleotides: 14. The CDR3 is made up of 19 amino acids. CDR3 in DNA: TGTGCCAGCAGCCGTGGGAAGGGACAGGAGAATTCGAACACCGGGGAGCTGTTTTTT. This codes for CASSRGKGQENSNTGELFF.

This clonotype was observed a few times. This rearrangement joins TRBV20-1 to TRBJ1-3, with D perhaps matching TRBD1 (6 bases). V was clipped by 4 bases and J by 2 bases, with 9 bases between them. The V gene's germline CDR1 is DFQATT and CDR2 SNEGSKA (reference sequence). There are 13 residues in the CDR3. The CDR3 sequence is CSAIQGAGNTIYF. In DNA, the CDR3 is TGCAGTGCTATACAGGGTGCTGGAAACACCATATATTTT.

CDR3 sequence (DNA): TGCAGTGCTAGAGAGGGCCCACACGCGAACACCGGGGAGCTGTTTTTT. Protein product: CSAREGPHANTGELFF. This chain uses TRBV20-1 with TRBJ2-2; D not certain. The V and J ends lost 0 bases and 0 bases respectively, with 11 bases between them. The CDR3 totals 16 residues. Germline V gene sequence: CDR1 DFQATT, CDR2 SNEGSKA (reference sequence).

This clonotype came up a few times. The rearrangement links TRBV11-2 to TRBJ1-2, with D unclear. The CDR3 totals 13 residues. The germline gives CDR1 SGHAT, CDR2 FQNNGV. Trimming shortened V by 4 bases and J by 8 bases, and 14 bases separated the two germline ends. The CDR3 nucleotides read TGTGCCAGCAGCTCAGGACCCGGAGGGGGCTACACCTTC. Its protein product is CASSSGPGGGYTF.

Ten or more counts support this clonotype. This chain connects TRBV10-2 to TRBJ2-5; D may match TRBD1 or TRBD2 (5 bases each). Between the trimmed V and J ends, which lost 4 bases and 2 bases, there was a span of 14 bases. The V gene's germline CDR1 is WSHSY and CDR2 SAAADI. This CDR3 region has 15 residues. CDR3 in DNA: TGCGCCAGCAGTGGGTGGGGGAGACAACAAGAGACCCAGTACTTC. Its translation: CASSGWGRQQETQYF.

The table lists this clonotype with many counts. The chain combines TRBV12-3 or TRBV12-4 with TRBJ2-7, with a weak D call TRBD1 (6 bases). Trimming pared 2 bases from V and 11 bases from J, leaving 16 bases between. CDR3 size: 13 residues. For the CDR3, the DNA is TGTGCCAGCAGTTTAAAGGAGTCAGGGGAGAAGTACTTC. It yields the protein CASSLKESGEKYF.

This chain links TRBV15 with TRBJ2-1, with 7 bases that match TRBD2. Germline-derived CDR1 and CDR2 are LNHNV and YYDKDF (reference sequence). The V segment lost 0 bases and the J segment 3 bases; nucleotides outside the gene matches: 5. The CDR3 runs 16 residues. CDR3 nucleotides: TGTGCCACCAGCAGAGAGGGAGGGCTTTTCTACAATGAGCAGTTCTTC. Protein sequence: CATSREGGLFYNEQFF.

This clonotype occurred many times. The chain has TRBV10-3 and TRBJ1-2; D not certain. CDR3 length: 12 amino acids. The germline V gene has CDR1 ENHRY and CDR2 SYGVKD. Trimming took off 0 bases at V and 8 bases at J, with 7 bases between the two ends. For the CDR3, the DNA is TGTGCCATCAGTGAGTCGATTCGAGGCTACACCTTC. Protein: CAISESIRGYTF.